A selection of T cell receptor beta chains follows, all from one sample in a study of early T cells in non-severe SARS-CoV-2 infection. One entry per CDR3 protein, called by TCRdb with MiXCR from the 5' RACE reads. The data contain tens of thousands of distinct CDR3 sequences, about 13% of them singletons. Material: whole blood. The receptors were gathered from an adult who was a healthcare worker with PCR-confirmed SARS-CoV-2 infection or an uninfected control (not recorded which). CDR3s include the opening cysteine and the closing phenylalanine or tryptophan. The D gene is left open where the match is weak. Some rows mark clone size as missing; the rest say once, few, many or name a class of expanded clone.

length,D,J,V,size,DNA,CDR3
14,.,TRBJ2-7,TRBV3-1,.,TGTGCCAGCAGCCAAGGTCAGGGACCCTACGAGCAGTACTTC,CASSQGQGPYEQYF
16,.,TRBJ1-1,TRBV18,many,TGTGCCAGCTCACCCGCCGGCGGCAGGGGAGATACTGAAGCTTTCTTT,CASSPAGGRGDTEAFF
14,TRBD2,TRBJ2-1,TRBV12-3/TRBV12-4,.,TGTGCCAGCAGCCCGGGACTAGCCGTGCATGAGCAGTTCTTC,CASSPGLAVHEQFF
15,.,TRBJ1-4,TRBV5-1,many,TGCGCCAGCAGCCCCCAGGGGTATTTCTATGAAAAACTGTTTTTT,CASSPQGYFYEKLFF
15,.,TRBJ1-6,TRBV27,.,TGTGCCAGCAAAGAGTTGAGCTCCTATAATTCACCCCTCCACTTT,CASKELSSYNSPLHF
15,.,TRBJ1-4,TRBV5-1,few,TGCGCCAGCAGCCTCAGACAGGCGGTTAATGAAAAACTGTTTTTT,CASSLRQAVNEKLFF
16,.,TRBJ2-3,TRBV29-1,.,TGCAGCGTTGAAGATCCCCCAGGAACTCCCCAGGATACGCAGTATTTT,CSVEDPPGTPQDTQYF
16,.,TRBJ2-4,TRBV7-2,many,TGTGCCAGCATCGTACGAGTGGGCCTGGTCAAAAACATTCAGTACTTC,CASIVRVGLVKNIQYF
15,.,TRBJ1-1,TRBV6-5,.,TGTGCCAGCAGTAACCCACAGGGATCGAACACTGAAGCTTTCTTT,CASSNPQGSNTEAFF
14,.,TRBJ2-1,TRBV12-3/TRBV12-4,.,TGTGCCAGCAGTTTCGTGGACTTGGTCAATGAGCAGTTCTTC,CASSFVDLVNEQFF
13,TRBD2,TRBJ2-1,TRBV6-1,many,TGTGCCAGCAGTGAAACCGGGGGGAATGAGCAGTTCTTC,CASSETGGNEQFF
13,.,TRBJ2-7,TRBV6-5,.,TGTGCCAGCAGTTATGGCAGAACCTACGAGCAGTACTTC,CASSYGRTYEQYF
14,TRBD1,TRBJ1-2,TRBV2,many,TGTGCCAGCACCGAGATGACAGGGAACTATGGCTACACCTTC,CASTEMTGNYGYTF
14,.,TRBJ2-2,TRBV2,.,TGTGCCAGCGCGACGCAGGGCAACACCGGGGAGCTGTTTTTT,CASATQGNTGELFF
14,TRBD1,TRBJ2-7,TRBV11-1,.,TGTGCCAGCAGCTTGGGACAGGGGACCTACGAGCAGTACTTC,CASSLGQGTYEQYF
16,TRBD2,TRBJ2-3,TRBV6-6,few,TGTGCCAGCAGTCAACGTCACGGGGGGTGGGCAGATACGCAGTATTTT,CASSQRHGGWADTQYF
16,.,TRBJ1-1,TRBV7-6,.,TGTGCCAGCAGCCCCGTAGCCCAGGGGATAGGAACTGAAGCTTTCTTT,CASSPVAQGIGTEAFF
15,.,TRBJ1-2,TRBV3-1,many,TGTGCCAGCAGCCCCCGGGCAGGTGTAAGTTATGGCTACACCTTC,CASSPRAGVSYGYTF
16,.,TRBJ2-2,TRBV19,many,TGTGCCAGTAGTATAGAAAGACGGGCTGGTACCGGGGAGCTGTTTTTT,CASSIERRAGTGELFF
15,.,TRBJ2-5,TRBV20-1,many,TGCAGTGCCGAGGGCCAGGGAGGTTTCCAAGAGACCCAGTACTTC,CSAEGQGGFQETQYF
13,.,TRBJ2-7,TRBV7-8,.,TGTGCCAGCAGCGCCGCCGGGGCCTACGAGCAGTACTTC,CASSAAGAYEQYF
18,TRBD2,TRBJ2-3,TRBV24-1,.,TGTGCCACCAGTGAGACGGGACTAGCGGGCCTTAGCACAGATACGCAGTATTTT,CATSETGLAGLSTDTQYF
13,.,TRBJ2-7,TRBV20-1,many,TGCAGTGCTAGAGGGAGGGGCGACTCCGAGCAGTACTTC,CSARGRGDSEQYF
13,TRBD1,TRBJ1-1,TRBV29-1,many,TGCAGCGTAATAGACAGGGGGGGTACTGAAGCTTTCTTT,CSVIDRGGTEAFF
15,.,TRBJ2-2,TRBV12-5,many,TGTGCTAGTGGTTTGGGACAGATCAACACCGGGGAGCTGTTTTTT,CASGLGQINTGELFF
13,.,TRBJ1-2,TRBV7-9,few,TGTGCCAGCAGCCCCGGACAGTTCTATGGCTACACCTTC,CASSPGQFYGYTF
13,.,TRBJ2-7,TRBV10-3,.,TGTGCCATCAGTGCGGCTGCTTCCTACGAGCAGTACTTC,CAISAAASYEQYF
10,.,TRBJ1-3,TRBV12-3/TRBV12-4,few,TGTGCCAGCAGCCCAGGCACCATATATTTT,CASSPGTIYF
14,.,TRBJ1-1,TRBV7-3,few,TGTGCCAGCAGCTTAGAGGGCGGAGGGCGTGAAGCTTTCTTT,CASSLEGGGREAFF
13,.,TRBJ1-1,TRBV7-3,.,TGTGCCAGCAGGTCTCAGGGGTACACTGAAGCTTTCTTT,CASRSQGYTEAFF
12,.,TRBJ1-1,TRBV5-4,many,TGTGCCAGCAGCTTGGAATACACTGAAGCTTTCTTT,CASSLEYTEAFF
15,.,TRBJ1-1,TRBV3-1,many,TGTGCCAGCAGCCAAGACCAGGCCGGGGACACTGAAGCTTTCTTT,CASSQDQAGDTEAFF
17,TRBD2,TRBJ2-2,TRBV6-1,.,TGTGCCAGCACCCCCCCGGGGGGGTCAGCGAACACCGGGGAGCTGTTTTTT,CASTPPGGSANTGELFF
16,.,TRBJ1-2,TRBV7-9,many,TGTGCCAGCAGCTTAGGGGGTTCGGCAGGGAACTATGGCTACACCTTC,CASSLGGSAGNYGYTF
18,TRBD1,TRBJ2-6,TRBV6-6,few,TGTGCCAGCACCTTACAGGGGTCTCGCCCCTCTGGGGCCAACGTCCTGACTTTC,CASTLQGSRPSGANVLTF
13,.,TRBJ2-7,TRBV6-5,many,TGTGCCAGCAGTCCCGGGGCCTCCTACGAGCAGTACTTC,CASSPGASYEQYF
15,.,TRBJ2-3,TRBV5-1,many,TGCGCCAGCAGCTTGGCCAGGGTTCGTACAGATACGCAGTATTTT,CASSLARVRTDTQYF
17,TRBD1,TRBJ1-1,TRBV6-5,once,TGTGCCAGCAGTTACTCACCGGGAGGGGGCATTTACACTGAAGCTTTCTTT,CASSYSPGGGIYTEAFF
15,.,TRBJ2-1,TRBV9,.,TGTGCCAGCAGCGTCTATGAGAGCTCCTACAATGAGCAGTTCTTC,CASSVYESSYNEQFF
16,.,TRBJ1-1,TRBV20-1,many,TGCAGTGCTAGAACGCCTTCGGGGGGAATGAACACTGAAGCTTTCTTT,CSARTPSGGMNTEAFF
11,.,TRBJ2-7,TRBV28,.,TGTGCCAGCCTGGCCGACGGCCAGAAGTACTTC,CASLADGQKYF
15,TRBD1,TRBJ1-4,TRBV10-2,once,TGCGCCAGCAGTACCCACCCTGGACAGGTTCGAGAACTGTTTTTT,CASSTHPGQVRELFF
16,TRBD2,TRBJ2-1,TRBV3-1,few,TGTGCCAGCAGCCAAGCGGGACTAGCGGGAGTGTGGGAGCAGTTCTTC,CASSQAGLAGVWEQFF
19,TRBD1,TRBJ2-6,TRBV11-2,many,TGTGCCAGCGGGTCACCGGGGACAGGGGACTACTCTGGGGCCAACGTCCTGACTTTC,CASGSPGTGDYSGANVLTF
14,.,TRBJ1-1,TRBV12-3/TRBV12-4,many,TGTGCCAGCAGACCGACGGTTATGAACACTGAAGCTTTCTTT,CASRPTVMNTEAFF
13,.,TRBJ2-5,TRBV29-1,.,TGCAGCGTGGGGACTTGGAGGGAAGAGACCCAGTACTTC,CSVGTWREETQYF
14,TRBD1,TRBJ1-2,TRBV12-3/TRBV12-4,many,TGTGCCAGCAGTCCGGGACAGGGGGTTGGTGGCTACACCTTC,CASSPGQGVGGYTF
15,.,TRBJ1-1,TRBV5-1,many,TGCGCCAGCAGCGTGAGGACAGACATGAACACTGAAGCTTTCTTT,CASSVRTDMNTEAFF
14,TRBD2,TRBJ2-2,TRBV6-2/TRBV6-3,few,TGTGCCAGCAGACTAGCGGGAGCTCCCGGGGAGCTGTTTTTT,CASRLAGAPGELFF
12,.,TRBJ2-5,TRBV6-2/TRBV6-3,.,TGTGCCAGCAGTTCCCGAGAGGAGACCCAGTACTTC,CASSSREETQYF
15,.,TRBJ2-7,TRBV12-3/TRBV12-4,.,TGTGCCAGCAGTTTAGGCCTTATTCAGGGTTACGAGCAGTACTTC,CASSLGLIQGYEQYF
17,TRBD2,TRBJ2-3,TRBV12-5,few,TGTGCTAGTGGTTTGGTGGGACTAGCGGGGACCACAGATACGCAGTATTTT,CASGLVGLAGTTDTQYF
14,.,TRBJ2-6,TRBV19,many,TGTGCCAGTAGAAGGGGCTCTGGGGCCAACGTCCTGACTTTC,CASRRGSGANVLTF
18,.,TRBJ1-4,TRBV6-5,many,TGTGCCAGCAGTACCCTCCCCTATGTTAGGGATCGATTGGAAAAACTGTTTTTT,CASSTLPYVRDRLEKLFF
17,.,TRBJ2-3,TRBV18,many,TGTGCCAGCTCACATACGGCGAGAACAGGGAGCACAGATACGCAGTATTTT,CASSHTARTGSTDTQYF